One T cell receptor (beta chain) is described in this entry. Its cognate antigen is unknown. Germline CDR1 LNHDA, CDR2 SQIVND (reference sequence). Trimming removed 5 bases from V and 7 bases from J; junction bases left unmatched: 10. This CDR3 comprises 17 residues. Assay: immunoSEQ multiplex PCR; the TCRdb copy retains only in-frame clones and omits some. The sample gives some 150,000 clones, approximately 90% of which show up once; approximately 0.99% is in the top ten. The sample belongs to a study of OX40 agonist ivuxolimab in advanced cancers. General observations from the study: Relative to CD4+, CD8+ T cells held more expanded clones on average.

The J gene is TRBJ2-1, the V gene TRBV19; TRBD2 agrees at 14 bases. The sample here was CD4+ or CD8+ T cells sorted from blood, taken in a trial of the OX40 agonist ivuxolimab. The clonotype originates from an adult with an advanced solid tumor such as melanoma, head and neck, liver or kidney cancer. CDR3 sequence: CASSGGLAGVRGNEQFF. Written as DNA, the CDR3 is TGTGCCAGTAGTGGGGGACTAGCGGGAGTTCGGGGAAATGAGCAGTTCTTC.